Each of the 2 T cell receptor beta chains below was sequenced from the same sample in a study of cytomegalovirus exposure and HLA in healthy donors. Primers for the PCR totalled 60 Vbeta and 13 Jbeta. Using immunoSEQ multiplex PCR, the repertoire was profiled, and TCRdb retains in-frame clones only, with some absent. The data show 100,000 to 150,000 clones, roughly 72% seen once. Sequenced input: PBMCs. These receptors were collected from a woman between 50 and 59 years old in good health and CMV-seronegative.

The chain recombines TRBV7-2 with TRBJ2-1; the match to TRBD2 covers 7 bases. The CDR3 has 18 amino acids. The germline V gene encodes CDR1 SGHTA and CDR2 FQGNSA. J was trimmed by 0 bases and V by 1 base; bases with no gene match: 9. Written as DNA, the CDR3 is TGTGCCAGCAGCTTAGAAGGACTGCGCGGGGGCTCCTACAATGAGCAGTTCTTC. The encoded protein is CASSLEGLRGGSYNEQFF.

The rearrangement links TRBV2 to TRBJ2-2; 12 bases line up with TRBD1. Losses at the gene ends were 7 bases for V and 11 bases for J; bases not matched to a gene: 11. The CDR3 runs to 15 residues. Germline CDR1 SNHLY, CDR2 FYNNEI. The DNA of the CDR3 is TGTGCCAGCATCGAGGGACAGGGGGCGAGAGACGAGCTGTTTTTT. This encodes CASIEGQGARDELFF.